Following are 24 T cell receptor beta chains from one sample sequenced in a study of metastatic and nonmetastatic thyroid tumors. TCRdb re-called the PCR reads through MiXCR. Of about 15,000 clones listed, 24% are singletons. Every patient was untreated before thyroid surgery. Sequenced: tumor tissue. All receptors come from a female donor with papillary thyroid cancer or a benign thyroid nodule (not recorded which). Some clones in this sample may be carry-over from other donors' samples.

This clone was detected ten times or more. The V gene is TRBV5-6, the J gene TRBJ2-7, with D perhaps matching TRBD2 (7 bases). Germline assignment: CDR1 SGHDT and CDR2 YYEEEE. V dropped 1 base and J dropped 4 bases, with 15 bases sitting between them. The CDR3 covers 15 residues. In DNA, the CDR3 is TGTGCCAGCAGCTTGTCGGGGGGCCTGGGGTACGAGCAGTACTTC. Translation: CASSLSGGLGYEQYF.

This clone has a handful of counts. Germline and junction disagree at one end, which may indicate a read error. The rearrangement links TRBV6-1 to TRBJ1-6; D is undetermined. This CDR3 region has 16 residues. Germline V gene data show CDR1 as MNHNS and CDR2 as SASEGT. CDR3 region: CASSPQFLAGNSPLHF. CDR3 DNA: TGCGCCAGCAGTCCTCAATTCCTGGCCGGGAATTCACCCCTTCACTTT.

The sample holds many counts of this clone. The chain is built from TRBV5-5 and TRBJ2-7; D is undetermined. The CDR3 spans 13 residues. V was clipped by 0 bases and J by 2 bases, with 6 bases between them. Looked up from germline, CDR1 is SGHKS and CDR2 is YYEKEE (reference sequence). Written as DNA, the CDR3 is TGTGCCAGCAGCTTGGACAAAACCTACGAGCAGTACTTC. Translating it yields CASSLDKTYEQYF.

The V call is TRBV11-2, the J call TRBJ2-1; 11 bases map to TRBD2. V lost 3 bases and J lost 0; bases outside the gene matches: 1. Germline CDR1 reads SGHAT; CDR2 reads FQNNGV. The CDR3 extends over 16 amino acids. The CDR3 nucleotides are TGTGCCAGCAGCTTGGGACTAGCGGTCTCCTACAATGAGCAGTTCTTC. It codes for CASSLGLAVSYNEQFF.

This clone was recorded many times. This chain connects TRBV20-1 to TRBJ2-3, with TRBD2 matching 10 bases. J lost 4 bases, V lost 6 bases, and 4 bases had no gene match. There are 13 residues in the CDR3. Germline V gene lookup returns CDR1 DFQATT and CDR2 SNEGSKA (reference sequence). The CDR3 loop reads CSAPGLAADTQYF. The CDR3, as DNA: TGCAGTGCCCCAGGACTAGCGGCAGATACGCAGTATTTT.

This clone is deemed medium-sized. The rearrangement uses TRBV10-3 and TRBJ2-1; D unresolved. V shed 4 bases and J shed 4 bases, with 11 bases lying between them. Germline CDR1 is ENHRY and CDR2 is SYGVKD. The CDR3 contains 14 residues. DNA for the CDR3: TGTGCCATCAGTGTAGGGCGGTATTACAATGAGCAGTTCTTC. It yields the protein CAISVGRYYNEQFF.

This clone is a singleton in its sample. The genes are TRBV20-1 and TRBJ2-3; D might be TRBD1 or TRBD2, each matching 5 bases. V dropped 3 bases and J dropped 4 bases, with 14 bases sitting between them. This CDR3 spans 14 amino acids. CDR1 is DFQATT and CDR2 is SNEGSKA in the germline V gene (reference sequence). Here the CDR3 reads CSASFGGLADTQYF. CDR3 in DNA: TGCAGTGCTAGCTTTGGGGGATTGGCAGATACGCAGTATTTT.

This clone is large in the sample. The CDR3 loop reads CSARTGASYEQYF. DNA of the CDR3: TGCAGTGCTAGAACTGGCGCTTCCTACGAGCAGTACTTC. The chain uses TRBV20-1 and TRBJ2-7; the D is unclear. CDR3 length: 13 amino acids. V gave up 2 bases and J gave up 1 base, with 9 bases separating them. Germline V gene sequence: CDR1 DFQATT, CDR2 SNEGSKA (reference sequence).

This clone came up many times. The chain is built from TRBV7-3 and TRBJ1-1, with D possibly matching TRBD1 (5 bases). V was trimmed by 5 bases and J by 0 bases, leaving 13 bases between them. This CDR3 spans 15 amino acids. CDR1 is SGHTA and CDR2 is FQGTGA in the germline V gene. The chain's CDR3 is CASSPQGRMNTEAFF. For the CDR3, the DNA is TGTGCCAGCAGCCCGCAGGGACGGATGAACACTGAAGCTTTCTTT.

In its sample, this clone was seen a few times. The junction does not match germline at one end; this may be a read error. The CDR3 here is CSATGQGPRTSSAQETQYF. The CDR3 DNA reads TGTAGTGCTACAGGACAGGGGCCAAGGACTAGCTCCGCCCAAGAGACCCAGTACTTC. The genes are TRBV20-1 and TRBJ2-5; TRBD1 is a possible D gene (9 bases). Germline-derived CDR1 and CDR2 are DFQATT and SNEGSKA (reference sequence). The CDR3 runs to 19 residues.

The CDR3 loop is CASRPLLASGELFF. The DNA for the CDR3 is TGTGCCAGCAGGCCCCTACTAGCTTCCGGGGAGCTGTTTTTT. This rearrangement joins TRBV12-3 or TRBV12-4 to TRBJ2-2; D might be TRBD2 (6 bases). V dropped 6 bases and J dropped 6 bases, with 14 bases sitting between them. CDR3 length equals 14 residues.

This sequence joins TRBV5-1 and TRBJ2-7; TRBD2 matches at 11 bases. The CDR3 contains 16 residues. From germline, CDR1 is SGHRS and CDR2 YFSETQ. V gave up 2 bases and J gave up 3 bases; unmatched junction bases: 7. For the CDR3, the DNA is TGCGCCAGCAGCTTATCCCCCGGGACTAGCGGCTACGAGCAGTACTTC. Residues: CASSLSPGTSGYEQYF.

In this sample, this clone turned up many times. This rearrangement joins TRBV30 to TRBJ2-1; TRBD1 is a possible D gene (5 bases). CDR1 GTSNPN and CDR2 SVGIG come from the germline V gene (reference sequence). Trimming took off 0 bases at V and 9 bases at J, with 9 bases between the two ends. The CDR3 sequence is 12 residues long. The CDR3 sequence is CAWSVGVGEQFF. CDR3 in DNA: TGTGCCTGGAGTGTAGGGGTCGGTGAGCAGTTCTTC.

This clone has ten or more counts. The chain joins TRBV10-3 to TRBJ1-2, with 8 bases fitting TRBD1. The CDR3 has 14 amino acids. J lost 3 bases, V lost 6 bases, and 6 bases had no gene match. Germline lookup yields CDR1 ENHRY and CDR2 SYGVKD. CDR3 DNA: TGTGCCATCAGCCTCGGGACAGGAGACTATGGCTACACCTTC. Translated, it gives CAISLGTGDYGYTF.

At least ten counts were recorded for this clone. Just one base apart from a much larger clone, this may be a read error. This chain uses TRBV10-3 with TRBJ1-6, with a tentative D call TRBD1 (5 bases). Germline loops: CDR1 ENHRY, CDR2 SYGVKD. V lost 6 bases and J lost 12, with 15 bases in between. CDR3 length: 13 amino acids. The CDR3 nucleotides read TGTGCCATCAGGGAGGGGACGGGTTTACCCCTCCACTTT. Its protein is CAIREGTGLPLHF.

This clone was recorded many times. This chain connects TRBV19 to TRBJ2-7; 10 bases fit TRBD2. This CDR3 is 14 amino acids long. Germline lookup yields CDR1 LNHDA and CDR2 SQIVND (reference sequence). Trimming removed 5 bases from V and 2 bases from J; junction bases left unmatched: 3. CDR3: CASSVAGGAYEQYF. In DNA form, the CDR3 reads TGTGCCAGTAGTGTAGCGGGAGGTGCCTACGAGCAGTACTTC. Looking up the rest from reference TRBV19 and TRBJ2-7 gives the full variable domain: DGGITQSPKYLFRKEGQNVTLSCEQNLNHDAMYWYRQDPGQGLRLIYYSQIVNDFQKGDIAEGYSVSREKKESFPLTVTSAQKNPTAFYLCASSVAGGAYEQYFGPGTRLTVT.

This clone showed up many times. The rearrangement links TRBV30 to TRBJ1-3; a weak D match, TRBD1 (5 bases). The V gene lost 3 bases and the J gene lost 0 bases, with 9 bases spanning the gap. There are 14 residues in the CDR3. Germline V CDR1 and CDR2: GTSNPN, SVGIG (reference sequence). CDR3 protein: CAWRGTGSGNTIYF. CDR3 DNA sequence: TGTGCCTGGAGAGGGACCGGCTCTGGAAACACCATATATTTT. The whole variable domain, remainder taken from reference TRBV30 and TRBJ1-3, is SQTIHQWPATLVQPVGSPLSLECTVEGTSNPNLYWYRQAAGRGLQLLFYSVGIGQISSEVPQNLSASRPQDRQFILSSKKLLLSDSGFYLCAWRGTGSGNTIYFGEGSWLTVV.

The table lists this clone with many counts. V is TRBV30 and J is TRBJ2-1; 15 bases match TRBD2. CDR1 GTSNPN and CDR2 SVGIG come from the germline V gene (reference sequence). V lost 1 base to trimming and J lost 11 bases; unmatched junction nucleotides: 9. The CDR3 contains 16 residues. In nucleotides, the CDR3 is TGTGCCTGGAGTGGACTCGGGACTAGCGGGAGGTCTAAGCAGTTCTTC. This gives the protein CAWSGLGTSGRSKQFF.

In this sample, this clone is medium-sized. The chain recombines TRBV6-1 with TRBJ2-7; D remains ambiguous. Germline loops: CDR1 MNHNS, CDR2 SASEGT. Trimming shortened V by 7 bases and J by 3 bases, and 19 bases separated the two germline ends. CDR3 length: 15 amino acids. CDR3 loop: CASTPTGGVLYEQYF. In nucleotides, the CDR3 is TGTGCCAGCACTCCCACCGGTGGTGTACTCTACGAGCAGTACTTC.

This clone is labeled as medium-sized. The chain couples TRBV11-3 to TRBJ2-1; 10 bases fit TRBD1. CDR1 and CDR2 from the germline V gene are SGHNT and YENEEA. This CDR3 contains 14 residues. V shed 5 bases, J shed 7 bases, and the junction held 5 bases outside the gene matches. CDR3 nucleotides: TGTGCCAGCAGCCGGGACAGGGGAGGGAATGAGCAGTTCTTC. Amino acids: CASSRDRGGNEQFF.

This clone is categorized as large (0.1 to 1%). V usage is TRBV27 and J usage is TRBJ2-7, with D unclear. The CDR3 runs to 11 residues. The ends were cut back, 8 bases at V and 0 bases at J, with 5 bases in the middle. Germline V gene data show CDR1 as MNHEY and CDR2 as SMNVEV (reference sequence). The CDR3 DNA reads TGTGCCAGCTCTAGCTCCTACGAGCAGTACTTC. Its protein is CASSSSYEQYF.

For this clone: Given the absence of the conserved phenylalanine or tryptophan at the CDR3 end, a read error is likely. The limits of the CDR3 on the DNA are not certain, so only TCRdb's listed CDR3 is given. The chain has TRBV6-2 or TRBV6-3 and TRBJ1-6; the D call of TRBD1 is as the table states it, not checked on the DNA. The germline V gene encodes CDR1 MNHEY and CDR2 SVGEGT. The CDR3 length equals 12 residues, ends included. CDR3 amino acids: CASRVGRTGLSN.

The table lists this clone with many counts. At one end the junction does not follow the germline gene, possibly because of a read error. This sample also contains other DNA sequences that code for the same CDR3. This chain joins TRBV6-1 and TRBJ1-6; D is uncertain. This CDR3 region has 16 residues. In germline, CDR1 is MNHNS, CDR2 SASEGT. The CDR3, as DNA: TGCGCCAGCAGTCCTCAATTCCGGGCCGGGAATTCACCCCTTCACTTT. It translates to CASSPQFRAGNSPLHF.

This clone was seen only a few times. The V gene is TRBV6-4, the J gene TRBJ2-3; no clear D. Trimming shortened V by 2 bases and J by 2 bases, and 8 bases separated the two germline ends. The CDR3 spans 14 residues. Germline CDR1 reads MRHNA; CDR2 reads SNTAGT. CDR3 sequence: CASSDLGATDTQYF. CDR3 nucleotide sequence: TGTGCCAGCAGTGACCTCGGCGCCACAGATACGCAGTATTTT.